Presented here are 14 T cell receptor beta chains from one specimen sequenced in a study of blood T cell repertoires in COVID-19. Measured with immunoSEQ multiplex PCR; TCRdb has only the in-frame clones, and not every one. The sample holds 140,000 or so clones, 80% seen once. Sequencing was performed on peripheral blood. These receptors were taken from a woman aged 45-65 years with acute or convalescent COVID-19.

This chain connects TRBV5-1 to TRBJ1-5, with D possibly being TRBD1 (5 bases). The V and J ends lost 0 bases and 4 bases respectively, with 8 bases between them. Per the germline V gene, CDR1 is SGHRS and CDR2 is YFSETQ. The CDR3 sequence is 14 residues long. The CDR3 reads CASSLAGGNQPQHF. The CDR3 DNA is TGCGCCAGCAGCTTGGCCGGGGGGAATCAGCCCCAGCATTTT. The full variable domain, its missing parts supplied by reference TRBV5-1 and TRBJ1-5, is KAGVTQTPRYLIKTRGQQVTLSCSPISGHRSVSWYQQTPGQGLQFLFEYFSETQRNKGNFPGRFSGRQFSNSRSEMNVSTLELGDSALYLCASSLAGGNQPQHFGDGTRLSIL.

V and J are TRBV7-9 and TRBJ2-7, with D perhaps TRBD2 (6 bases). Germline CDR1 and CDR2: SEHNR and FQNEAQ (reference sequence). The CDR3 contains 14 residues. Trimming removed 2 bases at V and 3 bases at J, with 11 bases between. CDR3 sequence (DNA): TGTGCCAGCAGCTTAATGGGACTTAACTACGAGCAGTACTTC. Protein: CASSLMGLNYEQYF.

The J gene is TRBJ1-4, the V gene TRBV18, with TRBD1 as a possible D gene (6 bases). Germline V gives CDR1 KGHSH, CDR2 LQKENI. CDR3 length: 18 amino acids. Deletions cut 6 bases from V and 0 bases from J, with 20 bases between. CDR3 coding DNA: TGTGCCAGCTCCCAAAGTCCGGGGGGCGAAGCAACTAATGAAAAACTGTTTTTT. Translated: CASSQSPGGEATNEKLFF.

V gene TRBV19 combines with J gene TRBJ1-1; TRBD1 agrees at 7 bases. CDR3 length: 12 amino acids. V lost 8 bases, J lost 1 base, and 1 base stayed unmatched. CDR1 is LNHDA and CDR2 is SQIVND in the germline V gene (reference sequence). The CDR3 here is CASGDRNTEAFF. The CDR3, as DNA: TGTGCCAGTGGGGACAGGAACACTGAAGCTTTCTTT.

This sequence joins TRBV19 and TRBJ2-1, with unresolved D. CDR3 length: 13 amino acids. The germline V gene encodes CDR1 LNHDA and CDR2 SQIVND (reference sequence). V lost 6 bases and J 0 bases, leaving 6 bases between the germline ends. CDR3 residues: CASRMSSYNEQFF. As DNA, the CDR3 is TGTGCCAGTAGGATGAGCTCCTACAATGAGCAGTTCTTC.

This clone was counted between two and nine times. The chain employs TRBV12-3 or TRBV12-4 and TRBJ2-1; D is perhaps TRBD2 (5 bases). Trimming took off 5 bases at V and 7 bases at J, with 9 bases between the two ends. CDR3 length equals 12 residues. The CDR3 bases are TGTGCCAGCAGTGAGGGTTATAATGAGCAGTTCTTC. This codes for CASSEGYNEQFF.

This chain links TRBV25-1 with TRBJ1-3, with D possibly TRBD1 on 6 matching bases. V was shortened by 3 bases and J by 0 bases, with 15 bases between the two germline ends. This CDR3 region has 17 residues. Germline V gene sequence: CDR1 MGHDK, CDR2 SYGVNS. CDR3 bases: TGTGCCAGCAGTGATCTCCGCCAGGGGATCTCTGGAAACACCATATATTTT. It yields the protein CASSDLRQGISGNTIYF.

This clone came up once. This sequence joins TRBV9 and TRBJ2-2; 8 bases are a match to TRBD2. Germline V gene sequence: CDR1 SGDLS, CDR2 YYNGEE. This CDR3 comprises 15 residues. J was trimmed by 1 base and V by 8 bases; bases with no gene match: 7. DNA of the CDR3: TGTGCCAGTCGCGGTAGCGGGATGAACACCGGGGAGCTGTTTTTT. Translating gives CASRGSGMNTGELFF.

V and J are TRBV5-8 and TRBJ2-1; 10 nucleotides match TRBD2. With 2 bases clipped from V and 6 bases from J, the junction kept 2 bases outside the gene matches. CDR1 and CDR2 (germline): SGHTS, YDEGEE. The CDR3 contains 14 residues. Here the CDR3 DNA reads TGTGCCAGCAGCTTATGGACTAGCGGCAATGAGCAGTTCTTC. As protein: CASSLWTSGNEQFF. The full variable domain, rest sourced from reference TRBV5-8 and TRBJ2-1, is EAGVTQSPTHLIKTRGQQATLRCSPISGHTSVYWYQQALGLGLQFLLWYDEGEERNRGNFPPRFSGRQFPNYSSELNVNALELEDSALYLCASSLWTSGNEQFFGPGTRLTVL.

The chain is built from TRBV6-1 and TRBJ2-7; a possible D gene is TRBD1 (6 bases). Per the germline V gene, CDR1 is MNHNS and CDR2 is SASEGT. V lost 1 base and J lost 3, with 19 bases in between. The CDR3 is made up of 17 amino acids. The CDR3 DNA follows: TGTGCCAGCAGTGAAGGTCGTACAGGGCCCCGAAGCTACGAGCAGTACTTC. Translation gives CASSEGRTGPRSYEQYF.

In DNA, the CDR3 is TGCGCCAGCAGCGCCCAACCGGGACAGGAGTACAATGAGCAGTTCTTC. This encodes CASSAQPGQEYNEQFF. The chain joins TRBV5-1 to TRBJ2-1, with 8 bases that match TRBD1. With 4 bases clipped from V and 4 bases from J, the junction kept 10 bases outside the gene matches. Germline CDR1 is SGHRS and CDR2 is YFSETQ. The CDR3 is 16 residues long.

The CDR3 reads CASQEGWYGYTF. CDR3 bases: TGTGCCTCACAGGAAGGCTGGTATGGCTACACCTTC. This sequence joins TRBV19 and TRBJ1-2; D may be TRBD1 (5 bases). V was shortened by 11 bases and J by 5 bases, with 15 bases between the two germline ends. Per germline, CDR1 LNHDA and CDR2 SQIVND (reference sequence). CDR3 length: 12 residues. Drawing the rest from reference TRBV19 and TRBJ1-2, the complete variable domain is DGGITQSPKYLFRKEGQNVTLSCEQNLNHDAMYWYRQDPGQGLRLIYYSQIVNDFQKGDIAEGYSVSREKKESFPLTVTSAQKNPTAFYLCASQEGWYGYTFGSGTRLTVV.

CDR3 in amino acids: CASWTGSAGNTIYF. The CDR3 bases are TGTGCCAGTTGGACAGGGTCGGCTGGAAACACCATATATTTT. V is TRBV19 and J is TRBJ1-3; TRBD1 matches at 8 bases. V shed 8 bases, J shed 2 bases, and the junction held 5 bases outside the gene matches. Per germline, CDR1 LNHDA and CDR2 SQIVND (reference sequence). CDR3 length: 14 residues. Full variable domain (outside the CDR3, taken from reference TRBV19 and TRBJ1-3): DGGITQSPKYLFRKEGQNVTLSCEQNLNHDAMYWYRQDPGQGLRLIYYSQIVNDFQKGDIAEGYSVSREKKESFPLTVTSAQKNPTAFYLCASWTGSAGNTIYFGEGSWLTVV.

The chain couples TRBV6-6 to TRBJ1-4, with D unresolved. Germline lookup yields CDR1 MNHNY and CDR2 SVGAGI (reference sequence). This CDR3 has 14 residues. V was trimmed by 2 bases and J by 7 bases, leaving 11 bases between them. This chain's CDR3 is CASSYGQEREKLFF. As DNA, the CDR3 is TGTGCCAGCAGTTACGGCCAAGAACGTGAAAAACTGTTTTTT.